The 18 T cell receptor beta chains in this list originate from one sample, sequenced in a study of blood T cell repertoires in COVID-19. Assay used: immunoSEQ multiplex PCR; TCRdb lists only in-frame clones, some missing. Of about 330,000 clones listed, around 90% are singletons. The specimen sequenced was PBMCs or T cells enriched from blood (not recorded which). The receptors shown here come from a man aged 30 to 39 who had recovered from COVID-19.

V usage is TRBV2 and J usage is TRBJ1-5, with 8 bases fitting TRBD1. Germline V CDR1 and CDR2: SNHLY, FYNNEI. Unmatched junction bases numbered 12, after V lost 5 bases and J lost 6 bases. This CDR3 has 16 amino acids. CDR3 region: CASSLWGRGQSQPQHF. As DNA, the CDR3 is TGTGCCAGCAGTCTTTGGGGCAGGGGGCAGAGTCAGCCCCAGCATTTT.

The gene calls are TRBV15 and TRBJ2-7, with 8 bases aligning to TRBD1. This CDR3 is 17 amino acids long. V gave up 0 bases and J gave up 3 bases; unmatched junction bases: 10. From germline, CDR1 is LNHNV and CDR2 YYDKDF (reference sequence). This CDR3 reads CATSRDKGAGGSYEQYF. In DNA form, the CDR3 reads TGTGCCACCAGCAGAGATAAAGGGGCAGGGGGCAGCTACGAGCAGTACTTC.

This clone was picked up one time. J is TRBJ2-3 and V is TRBV10-1; D is possibly TRBD2 (6 bases). Germline values: CDR1 WNHNN, CDR2 SYGVQD (reference sequence). The CDR3 is made up of 15 amino acids. V dropped 2 bases and J dropped 0 bases, with 9 bases sitting between them. The CDR3: CASSEGGKSTDTQYF. The DNA of the CDR3 is TGCGCCAGCAGTGAGGGCGGGAAGAGCACAGATACGCAGTATTTT.

This clone was seen a handful of times. The chain carries TRBV11-2 and TRBJ2-2; 8 positions agree with TRBD2. CDR3 length equals 16 residues. The germline V gene encodes CDR1 SGHAT and CDR2 FQNNGV. The V segment lost 6 bases and the J segment 3 bases; nucleotides outside the gene matches: 9. The CDR3 DNA reads as TGTGCCAGCAGTGGCTCCGGGACTAGTCACACCGGGGAGCTGTTTTTT. Translated, it gives CASSGSGTSHTGELFF.

This sequence joins TRBV7-9 and TRBJ2-3; the match to TRBD1 covers 8 bases. V dropped 6 bases and J dropped 3; count of bases not matched to a gene: 5. CDR3 length: 14 amino acids. Germline-derived CDR1 and CDR2 are SEHNR and FQNEAQ (reference sequence). CDR3 in DNA: TGTGCCAGCAGATCAGGGGGCGCAACAGATACGCAGTATTTT. Its protein product is CASRSGGATDTQYF.

This chain links TRBV18 with TRBJ2-7; possibly TRBD2 for D (6 bases). Germline CDR1 and CDR2: KGHSH and LQKENI. Trimming cost V 2 bases and J 2 bases, with 13 bases left between them. This CDR3 has 15 residues. The CDR3 nucleotides read TGTGCCAGCTCACCAATGGGGCCGGGAGCCTACGAGCAGTACTTC. This sequence encodes CASSPMGPGAYEQYF.

The chain joins TRBV3-1 (or the pseudogene TRBV3-2) to TRBJ2-5; 9 bases match TRBD2. Trimming took 4 bases from V and 4 from J; bases not matched to a gene: 7. This CDR3 spans 15 amino acids. Looked up from germline, CDR1 is LGHDT and CDR2 is YNNKEL (reference sequence). CDR3 DNA sequence: TGTGCCAGCAGCCGGGCGGGGGGGCATTCAGAGACCCAGTACTTC. Translation gives CASSRAGGHSETQYF.

The genes are TRBV3-1 (or the pseudogene TRBV3-2) and TRBJ1-6; perhaps TRBD1 as D (6 bases). Trimming removed 0 bases from V and 7 bases from J, with 16 bases in between. The CDR3 covers 17 residues. Germline V gene sequence: CDR1 LGHDT, CDR2 YNNKEL (reference sequence). For the CDR3, the DNA is TGTGCCAGCAGCCAAGAAGGGGGTTGGGGTGGGAATTCACCCCTCCACTTT. Its translation is CASSQEGGWGGNSPLHF.

The chain recombines TRBV4-1 with TRBJ2-1; 12 nucleotides align to TRBD2. The CDR3 extends over 17 amino acids. Losses at the gene ends were 0 bases for V and 7 bases for J; bases not matched to a gene: 7. In germline, CDR1 is MGHRA, CDR2 YSYEKL. The CDR3 here is CASSQDRASGGGNEQFF. The DNA for the CDR3 is TGCGCCAGCAGCCAAGATAGAGCTAGCGGGGGGGGTAATGAGCAGTTCTTC.

The J gene is TRBJ1-5, the V gene TRBV12-3 or TRBV12-4, with unresolved D. V shed 3 bases and J shed 6 bases, with 6 bases lying between them. The CDR3 sequence is 12 residues long. This CDR3 reads CASSFGGQPQHF. The CDR3 region has the DNA TGTGCCAGCAGTTTTGGAGGTCAGCCCCAGCATTTT.

V gene TRBV2 combines with J gene TRBJ2-3; 8 bases match TRBD2. V gave up 7 bases and J gave up 6 bases; unmatched junction bases: 12. This CDR3 is built from 15 residues. Germline CDR1 reads SNHLY; CDR2 reads FYNNEI. The CDR3 DNA follows: TGTGCCAGCAAATGGCCCCGGGGGGGCTCGGATACGCAGTATTTT. Amino acids: CASKWPRGGSDTQYF.

This clone appeared once. V gene TRBV5-1 combines with J gene TRBJ1-4, with a weak D call TRBD1 (6 bases). CDR1 and CDR2 (germline): SGHRS, YFSETQ. The CDR3 totals 13 residues. V was cut by 0 bases and J by 6 bases, with 6 bases left in between. CDR3 sequence (DNA): TGCGCCAGCAGCTTGGGACAGGATGAAAAACTGTTTTTT. Translation: CASSLGQDEKLFF.

This clone was recorded once. The chain employs TRBV5-1 and TRBJ2-1, with D possibly being TRBD1 (5 bases). In germline, CDR1 is SGHRS, CDR2 YFSETQ. Trimming took off 0 bases at V and 7 bases at J, with 14 bases between the two ends. The CDR3 runs to 15 residues. The CDR3, as DNA: TGCGCCAGCAGCTTGGCCGGTAGGGGATCGAATGAGCAGTTCTTC. Translation: CASSLAGRGSNEQFF. The full variable domain, in which reference TRBV5-1 and TRBJ2-1 provide the parts outside the CDR3, is KAGVTQTPRYLIKTRGQQVTLSCSPISGHRSVSWYQQTPGQGLQFLFEYFSETQRNKGNFPGRFSGRQFSNSRSEMNVSTLELGDSALYLCASSLAGRGSNEQFFGPGTRLTVL.

The table lists this clone with a few counts. The V call is TRBV10-2, the J call TRBJ1-2; 8 bases map to TRBD1. Germline V gene data show CDR1 as WSHSY and CDR2 as SAAADI. The CDR3 totals 12 residues. The J segment lost 2 bases and the V segment lost 8 bases, leaving 1 base of the junction unmatched. DNA of the CDR3: TGCGCCAGCGGGGACAGGAACTATGGCTACACCTTC. Translation gives CASGDRNYGYTF.

The chain's CDR3 is CASSSGGETQYF. CDR3 in DNA: TGTGCCAGCAGTTCGGGGGGGGAGACCCAGTACTTC. The chain is built from TRBV12-3 or TRBV12-4 and TRBJ2-5; 8 bases are shared with TRBD2. CDR3 length equals 12 residues. With 4 bases clipped from V and 5 bases from J, the junction kept 0 bases outside the gene matches.

As concerns this clone: Different DNA sequences within this sample yield the same CDR3. The chain carries TRBV12-3 or TRBV12-4 and TRBJ1-2, with 7 bases that match TRBD1. The V segment lost 5 bases and the J segment 5 bases; nucleotides outside the gene matches: 5. The CDR3 length is 13 residues. This CDR3 is CASSPDRAYGYTF. The CDR3 nucleotides read TGTGCCAGCAGTCCCGACAGGGCTTATGGCTACACCTTC.

This chain joins TRBV10-2 and TRBJ2-2; D might be TRBD2 (6 bases). The germline gives CDR1 WSHSY, CDR2 SAAADI. Trimming shortened V by 2 bases and J by 3 bases, and 7 bases separated the two germline ends. The CDR3 is 14 residues long. The CDR3 bases are TGCGCCAGCAGTGAGGGAGGGTACACCGGGGAGCTGTTTTTT. Its protein product is CASSEGGYTGELFF.

V usage is TRBV18 and J usage is TRBJ1-1; D unclear. The CDR3 has 15 residues. CDR1 KGHSH and CDR2 LQKENI come from the germline V gene. Trimming removed 0 bases at V and 1 base at J, with 9 bases between. CDR3 sequence: CASSPPARPNTEAFF. CDR3 DNA sequence: TGTGCCAGCTCACCACCAGCTAGGCCGAACACTGAAGCTTTCTTT.